One sample yielded the 29 T cell receptor beta chains listed below, sequenced in a study of early T cells in non-severe SARS-CoV-2 infection. A single record per CDR3 protein comes from TCRdb applying MiXCR to the 5' RACE reads. The sample carries around 80,000 distinct CDR3 sequences, 13% recorded once. Sequenced material: whole blood. The receptors here all came from an adult who was a healthcare worker with PCR-confirmed SARS-CoV-2 infection or an uninfected control (not recorded which).

The gene calls are TRBV7-2 and TRBJ2-7; 11 nucleotides line up with TRBD2. The CDR3 is 16 amino acids. The J segment lost 0 bases and the V segment lost 3 bases, leaving 4 bases of the junction unmatched. CDR1 is SGHTA, CDR2 FQGNSA, per germline. CDR3 DNA sequence: TGTGCCAGCAGCTTGACTAGCGGGATTAGCTCCTACGAGCAGTACTTC. Amino acids: CASSLTSGISSYEQYF.

The V call is TRBV5-4, the J call TRBJ1-1, with D hard to call. Germline V gene data show CDR1 as SGHNT and CDR2 as YYREEE (reference sequence). The V and J ends lost 4 bases and 0 bases respectively, with 1 base between them. The CDR3 covers 11 residues. The CDR3 here is CASSVNTEAFF. As DNA, the CDR3 is TGTGCCAGCAGCGTGAACACTGAAGCTTTCTTT.

The chain employs TRBV6-5 and TRBJ2-1; 8 bases are a match to TRBD2. The V and J ends lost 2 bases and 9 bases, in that order; junction bases with no gene match: 3. CDR1 and CDR2 (germline): MNHEY, SVGAGI. This CDR3 contains 13 residues. CDR3 DNA: TGTGCCAGCAGTTACGAGGGACTAGTTGAGCAGTTCTTC. It specifies CASSYEGLVEQFF.

The rearrangement joins TRBV14 to TRBJ2-3; D not certain. The CDR3 loop spans 13 amino acids. The V end lost 0 bases, the J end lost 5 bases, and 6 bases lay between the germline ends. Germline V CDR1 and CDR2: SGHDN, FVKESK. The CDR3 region is CASSQDLGDTQYF. The CDR3 DNA is TGTGCCAGCAGCCAAGATTTGGGAGATACGCAGTATTTT.

The rearrangement joins TRBV7-6 to TRBJ2-1; 10 bases are a match to TRBD2. The CDR3 sequence is 17 residues long. CDR1 SGHVS and CDR2 FNYEAQ come from the germline V gene. Germline trimming cut 0 bases from V and 4 bases from J; bases unmatched to any gene: 6. The CDR3 is CASSLAWGTSAYNEQFF. Here the CDR3 DNA reads TGTGCCAGCAGCTTAGCCTGGGGGACTAGCGCATACAATGAGCAGTTCTTC.

The rearrangement joins TRBV5-4 to TRBJ1-1; unclear D gene. Trimming removed 9 bases at V and 5 bases at J, with 14 bases between. Looked up from germline, CDR1 is SGHNT and CDR2 is YYREEE (reference sequence). This CDR3 region has 12 residues. CDR3 amino acids: CATPIGRTEAFF. CDR3 coding DNA: TGTGCCACCCCCATAGGGAGAACTGAAGCTTTCTTT.

The gene calls are TRBV19 and TRBJ1-6; 8 positions match TRBD1. Germline CDR1 and CDR2: LNHDA and SQIVND (reference sequence). This CDR3 spans 14 amino acids. Trimming at V came to 5 bases and at J to 5 bases, leaving 2 bases not matched to a gene. CDR3 in amino acids: CASSATGDNSPLHF. In DNA form, the CDR3 reads TGTGCCAGTAGTGCGACAGGGGATAATTCACCCCTCCACTTT.

The chain uses TRBV4-1 and TRBJ2-3; 8 bases are shared with TRBD2. Looked up from germline, CDR1 is MGHRA and CDR2 is YSYEKL. This CDR3 is 15 amino acids long. V shed 4 bases and J 6 bases; nucleotides not matched to a gene: 9. The CDR3 DNA is TGCGCCAGCAGCCCCCCGGGACTAGGTACGGATACGCAGTATTTT. Translating gives CASSPPGLGTDTQYF.

This clonotype was observed a handful of times. This chain uses TRBV3-1 with TRBJ2-3; 8 nucleotides agree with TRBD1. Germline V gene data show CDR1 as LGHDT and CDR2 as YNNKEL (reference sequence). V lost 4 bases, J lost 5 bases, and 5 bases stayed unmatched. CDR3 length equals 14 residues. CDR3 coding DNA: TGTGCCAGCAGCCTACAGGGGGTCAGAGATACGCAGTATTTT. It yields the protein CASSLQGVRDTQYF.

This clonotype was counted only a few times. The rearrangement uses TRBV27 and TRBJ1-1, with a weak D call TRBD1 (5 bases). Per germline, CDR1 MNHEY and CDR2 SMNVEV (reference sequence). The length of the CDR3 is 15 residues. Trimming stripped 1 base from V and 1 base from J, with 10 bases between. Here the CDR3 DNA reads TGTGCCAGCAGTTTATATTGGCAGGGGAACACTGAAGCTTTCTTT. It yields the protein CASSLYWQGNTEAFF.

In this sample, this clonotype turned up a few times. The rearrangement uses TRBV2 and TRBJ2-4; the D gene is possibly TRBD1 (5 bases). The germline gives CDR1 SNHLY, CDR2 FYNNEI. Trimming stripped 4 bases from V and 0 bases from J, with 10 bases between. This CDR3 has 15 amino acids. The CDR3 DNA is TGTGCCAGCAGTGGGCAGGGAATAGCCAAAAACATTCAGTACTTC. This sequence encodes CASSGQGIAKNIQYF.

This clonotype was counted only a few times. V gene TRBV19 combines with J gene TRBJ2-7; D may be TRBD2 (6 bases). Germline loops: CDR1 LNHDA, CDR2 SQIVND (reference sequence). The CDR3 spans 13 residues. The germline V and J ends were trimmed by 6 bases and 3 bases, with 12 bases remaining between them. CDR3 sequence: CASRKEAGYEQYF. The CDR3 region has the DNA TGTGCCAGTAGGAAAGAAGCGGGCTACGAGCAGTACTTC.

This clonotype came up a few times. The chain employs TRBV7-2 and TRBJ2-5; TRBD1 matches at 9 bases. The CDR3 has 16 amino acids. From germline, CDR1 is SGHTA and CDR2 FQGNSA. V dropped 0 bases and J dropped 3; count of bases not matched to a gene: 5. The CDR3 nucleotides read TGTGCCAGCAGCTTAGCACCCGGGACAGGGAAAGAGACCCAGTACTTC. The encoded protein is CASSLAPGTGKETQYF. Full variable domain (outside the CDR3, taken from reference TRBV7-2 and TRBJ2-5): GAGVSQSPSNKVTEKGKDVELRCDPISGHTALYWYRQSLGQGLEFLIYFQGNSAPDKSGLPSDRFSAERTGGSVSTLTIQRTQQEDSAVYLCASSLAPGTGKETQYFGPGTRLLVL.

This clonotype was counted only a few times. The rearrangement uses TRBV5-1 and TRBJ2-2; weak D call: TRBD2 (6 bases). V lost 1 base to trimming and J lost 0 bases, with 13 bases between them. CDR3 length: 17 residues. Per the germline V gene, CDR1 is SGHRS and CDR2 is YFSETQ. This CDR3 reads CASSLRAEGPNTGELFF. As DNA, the CDR3 is TGCGCCAGCAGCTTGAGGGCGGAGGGGCCGAACACCGGGGAGCTGTTTTTT.

This clonotype showed up just once. The chain is built from TRBV5-1 and TRBJ2-7, with a tentative D call TRBD2 (5 bases). This CDR3 has 14 amino acids. Germline CDR1 SGHRS, CDR2 YFSETQ. The V gene lost 0 bases and the J gene lost 3 bases, with 10 bases spanning the gap. CDR3 sequence reads: CASSLAPRVYEQYF. The CDR3 DNA reads as TGCGCCAGCAGCTTGGCCCCGAGGGTCTACGAGCAGTACTTC.

This clonotype was counted many times. The V gene is TRBV20-1, the J gene TRBJ2-7, with TRBD2 as a possible D gene (6 bases). Trimming removed 1 base from V and 3 bases from J, with 16 bases in between. The germline CDR1 and CDR2 sequences are DFQATT and SNEGSKA (reference sequence). The CDR3 runs to 15 residues. CDR3: CSARAGGKGFYEQYF. The CDR3 bases are TGCAGTGCTAGAGCAGGAGGGAAAGGATTCTACGAGCAGTACTTC.

The chain employs TRBV30 and TRBJ1-2, with TRBD1 matching over 9 bases. J lost 4 bases, V lost 4 bases, and 7 bases had no gene match. The CDR3 contains 14 residues. Germline V gives CDR1 GTSNPN, CDR2 SVGIG (reference sequence). This CDR3 is CAWMRQGEGYGYTF. The CDR3, as DNA: TGTGCCTGGATGAGACAGGGGGAAGGCTATGGCTACACCTTC.

The chain joins TRBV20-1 to TRBJ2-3; D not certain. V shed 3 bases and J shed 0 bases, with 13 bases lying between them. The CDR3 has 15 residues. The germline CDR1 and CDR2 sequences are DFQATT and SNEGSKA (reference sequence). This CDR3 is CSARSPSSSTDTQYF. CDR3 nucleotides: TGCAGTGCTAGGTCGCCCAGCTCTAGCACAGATACGCAGTATTTT.

With respect to this clonotype: Relative to the germline gene, one junction end is altered; a read error may explain this. The chain employs TRBV11-2 and TRBJ2-3; D call uncertain. There are 11 residues in the CDR3. Germline V gives CDR1 SGHAT, CDR2 FQNNGV. The CDR3 spells CASSHTDTLYF. As DNA, the CDR3 is TGTGCCAGCAGCCACACAGATACGCTGTATTTT.

Many counts were recorded for this clonotype. The chain employs TRBV5-1 and TRBJ2-3; D not resolved. The length of the CDR3 is 14 residues. CDR1 and CDR2 (germline): SGHRS, YFSETQ. Trimming stripped 6 bases from V and 0 bases from J, with 11 bases between. The CDR3 sequence is CASIPGSSTDTQYF. In DNA form, the CDR3 reads TGCGCCAGCATCCCCGGTAGCAGCACAGATACGCAGTATTTT.

The rearrangement links TRBV5-4 to TRBJ1-1; D unclear. Germline V gene lookup returns CDR1 SGHNT and CDR2 YYREEE (reference sequence). V shed 4 bases and J shed 1 base, with 11 bases lying between them. The CDR3 totals 14 residues. The chain's CDR3 is CASSPLLSNTEAFF. The CDR3 coding sequence is TGTGCCAGCAGCCCCCTGCTGTCGAACACTGAAGCTTTCTTT.

This clonotype came up many times. The chain joins TRBV6-5 to TRBJ2-3; D possibly corresponds to TRBD2 (5 bases). From germline, CDR1 is MNHEY and CDR2 SVGAGI. This CDR3 spans 16 amino acids. Trimming removed 0 bases at V and 0 bases at J, with 10 bases between. CDR3 in amino acids: CASSYSGLGSTDTQYF. In DNA form, the CDR3 reads TGTGCCAGCAGTTACTCCGGACTGGGTAGCACAGATACGCAGTATTTT.

This clonotype has just a few counts. The CDR3 DNA reads TGTGCCAGCAGTTACAAGGGAGGACAGCGTTCCAGCTACACCTTC. Translating it yields CASSYKGGQRSSYTF. The rearrangement joins TRBV6-5 to TRBJ1-2; weak D call: TRBD1 (6 bases). The V gene's germline CDR1 is MNHEY and CDR2 SVGAGI. V was trimmed by 2 bases and J by 9 bases, leaving 19 bases between them. The CDR3 sequence is 15 residues long.

Only one count was recorded for this clonotype. This rearrangement joins TRBV7-2 to TRBJ2-7; 7 nucleotides agree with TRBD1. Unmatched junction bases numbered 11, after V lost 4 bases and J lost 2 bases. This CDR3 comprises 16 residues. Per the germline V gene, CDR1 is SGHTA and CDR2 is FQGNSA. CDR3 in amino acids: CASSSRQGVRPYEQYF. CDR3 nucleotide sequence: TGTGCCAGCAGCTCCCGACAGGGAGTAAGGCCCTACGAGCAGTACTTC.

This clonotype has a handful of counts. The chain is built from TRBV29-1 and TRBJ1-2, with 7 bases identical to TRBD1. V lost 4 bases to trimming and J lost 2 bases; unmatched junction nucleotides: 10. The CDR3 spans 15 residues. From germline, CDR1 is SQVTM and CDR2 ANQGSEA. The CDR3 sequence is CSVASVTGTNYGYTF. The CDR3 nucleotides are TGCAGCGTTGCCAGCGTGACAGGGACGAACTATGGCTACACCTTC.

This clonotype was counted only a few times. The V call is TRBV13, the J call TRBJ2-7; 10 positions agree with TRBD2. Trimming at V came to 0 bases and at J to 1 base, leaving 12 bases not matched to a gene. CDR1 is PRHDT, CDR2 FYEKMQ, per germline (reference sequence). The CDR3 is 19 residues long. The CDR3 protein is CASSLGASGGKFRSYEQYF. For the CDR3, the DNA is TGTGCCAGCAGCTTAGGGGCTAGCGGGGGTAAATTCCGGTCCTACGAGCAGTACTTC.

This clonotype was recorded a few times. The chain employs TRBV12-3 or TRBV12-4 and TRBJ2-3; D not resolved. This CDR3 contains 15 residues. V was cut by 2 bases and J by 2 bases, with 11 bases left in between. The CDR3 is CASSLSVRTTDTQYF. The CDR3 DNA is TGTGCCAGCAGTTTATCTGTCAGGACCACAGATACGCAGTATTTT.

This clonotype has just a few counts. The V call is TRBV6-6, the J call TRBJ1-2, with no clear D. Germline V gives CDR1 MNHNY, CDR2 SVGAGI (reference sequence). The CDR3 has 13 residues. With 7 bases removed from V and 7 bases from J, the gap between germline ends came to 16 bases. DNA for the CDR3: TGTGCCAGCATTATGGCCCCCCGGGGTGGCTACACCTTC. Its protein product is CASIMAPRGGYTF.

The chain combines TRBV10-3 with TRBJ2-7; 10 nucleotides match TRBD1. Germline loops: CDR1 ENHRY, CDR2 SYGVKD. This CDR3 is built from 12 residues. Trimming at V came to 11 bases and at J to 5 bases, leaving 6 bases not matched to a gene. The DNA for the CDR3 is TGTGCCGTGGGACAGGGGAGGGACGAGCAGTACTTC. It encodes CAVGQGRDEQYF.